What follows are 25 T cell receptor beta chains derived from one specimen sequenced in a study of shared clonotypes between healthy human individuals. Sequenced by immunoSEQ multiplex PCR; TCRdb stores in-frame clones only, minus some. There are about 300,000 clones in the sample; under 80% occur only once, and over 9% lies in the top ten. Source material: memory CD4+ T cells sorted from blood. The subset here: CD45RA-negative fraction. Receptor source: a man aged 25-45 years in good health.

The chain combines TRBV29-1 with TRBJ2-7; 7 bases agree with TRBD2. From germline, CDR1 is SQVTM and CDR2 ANQGSEA. The CDR3 consists of 11 residues. The ends lost 4 bases at V and 6 bases at J; junction bases unmatched: 3. Here the CDR3 DNA reads TGCAGCGTTGGGTCGGGGGGCGAGCAGTACTTC. Protein sequence: CSVGSGGEQYF.

This clone was seen more than once but under ten times. This specimen includes other DNA sequences encoding the same CDR3. The chain uses TRBV7-8 and TRBJ1-2, with D possibly matching TRBD1 (5 bases). This CDR3 contains 12 residues. Germline loops: CDR1 SGHVS, CDR2 FQNEAQ. Trimming took off 1 base at V and 6 bases at J, with 6 bases between the two ends. CDR3 region: CASSLVGDGYTF. CDR3 bases: TGTGCCAGCAGCTTAGTGGGGGATGGCTACACCTTC.

This chain joins TRBV27 and TRBJ2-5; D perhaps matches TRBD2 (6 bases). V was pared by 6 bases and J by 9 bases, with 14 bases between. Per germline, CDR1 MNHEY and CDR2 SMNVEV (reference sequence). CDR3 length: 12 amino acids. CDR3 sequence (DNA): TGTGCCAGCAGAATACCCGGGGGTGCCCAGTACTTC. Residues: CASRIPGGAQYF.

The V and J genes are TRBV28 and TRBJ1-2; 9 bases map to TRBD1. V dropped 2 bases and J dropped 4; count of bases not matched to a gene: 5. This CDR3 is 15 amino acids long. Germline CDR1 and CDR2: MDHEN and SYDVKM. Written as DNA, the CDR3 is TGTGCCAGCAGTTTACGACAGGGGGTATTCTATGGCTACACCTTC. This sequence encodes CASSLRQGVFYGYTF.

The chain joins TRBV14 to TRBJ2-5; either TRBD1 or TRBD2 may fit D (5 bases each). The V and J ends lost 4 bases and 9 bases respectively, with 27 bases between them. Germline lookup yields CDR1 SGHDN and CDR2 FVKESK. The CDR3 sequence is 17 residues long. Here the CDR3 DNA reads TGTGCCAGCAGCCCCCCACTGGAGCGGAACCCCCTAGGGGCCCAGTACTTC. This translates into CASSPPLERNPLGAQYF.

This clone was seen a few times. DNA for the CDR3: TGTGCCAGCAGGCGACAGGGGGTGAGCTCCTACGAGCAGTACTTC. This codes for CASRRQGVSSYEQYF. The chain uses TRBV27 and TRBJ2-7; 9 positions match TRBD1. The length of the CDR3 is 15 residues. Germline CDR1 reads MNHEY; CDR2 reads SMNVEV (reference sequence). The V segment lost 6 bases and the J segment 0 bases; nucleotides outside the gene matches: 6.

The rearrangement links TRBV2 to TRBJ2-4; D is possibly TRBD2 (6 bases). CDR3 size: 18 residues. CDR1 and CDR2 from the germline V gene are SNHLY and FYNNEI. V shed 2 bases and J shed 0 bases, with 17 bases lying between them. In DNA, the CDR3 is TGTGCCAGCAGTGAATCGGCTAGCGACGGACTAGCCAAAAACATTCAGTACTTC. Translating it yields CASSESASDGLAKNIQYF.

This sequence joins TRBV19 and TRBJ1-5; D is undetermined. From germline, CDR1 is LNHDA and CDR2 SQIVND (reference sequence). Trimming took 7 bases from V and 2 from J, leaving 12 bases between them. This CDR3 has 14 residues. CDR3 sequence (DNA): TGTGCCAGTACCCTCAACGGGGGCAATCAGCCCCAGCATTTT. This encodes CASTLNGGNQPQHF.

This clone was observed a handful of times. The chain links TRBV6-1 to TRBJ2-2; tentative D call: TRBD1 (6 bases). The germline V gene encodes CDR1 MNHNS and CDR2 SASEGT. V shed 0 bases and J shed 1 base, with 15 bases lying between them. The CDR3 sequence is 18 residues long. The CDR3 reads CASSEAPPSGVNTGELFF. CDR3 nucleotide sequence: TGTGCCAGCAGTGAAGCCCCGCCGTCAGGGGTGAACACCGGGGAGCTGTTTTTT.

J is TRBJ2-5 and V is TRBV14, with D maybe TRBD1 (6 bases). Germline CDR1 reads SGHDN; CDR2 reads FVKESK. V lost 3 bases and J 7 bases, leaving 21 bases between the germline ends. This CDR3 spans 16 amino acids. The CDR3 bases are TGTGCCAGCAGCCATCTCGGACAGTCCCGGTCGGGGACCCAGTACTTC. It translates to CASSHLGQSRSGTQYF.

This chain joins TRBV30 and TRBJ2-5, with a tentative D call TRBD2 (5 bases). The CDR3 extends over 15 amino acids. Germline CDR1 reads GTSNPN; CDR2 reads SVGIG (reference sequence). Deletions cut 4 bases from V and 2 bases from J, with 17 bases between. The CDR3 here is CAWNLGNVEQETQYF. The CDR3 nucleotides read TGTGCCTGGAACCTCGGGAATGTGGAACAAGAGACCCAGTACTTC. The complete variable domain, with remaining parts taken from reference TRBV30 and TRBJ2-5, reads SQTIHQWPATLVQPVGSPLSLECTVEGTSNPNLYWYRQAAGRGLQLLFYSVGIGQISSEVPQNLSASRPQDRQFILSSKKLLLSDSGFYLCAWNLGNVEQETQYFGPGTRLLVL.

This clone was seen only a few times. The chain has TRBV12-5 and TRBJ2-6; D is perhaps TRBD1 (6 bases). CDR3 length: 18 amino acids. The V end was cut by 1 base, the J end by 2 bases, with 15 bases between. Germline CDR1 reads LGHNT; CDR2 reads FRNRAP. In DNA form, the CDR3 reads TGTGCTAGTGGTTTGGAACAGGGTTCTCTTACTGGGGCCAACGTCCTGACTTTC. This translates into CASGLEQGSLTGANVLTF.

V gene TRBV6-1 combines with J gene TRBJ2-7, with 7 bases matching TRBD2. The ends lost 2 bases at V and 3 bases at J; junction bases unmatched: 13. The germline V gene has CDR1 MNHNS and CDR2 SASEGT. The CDR3 extends over 17 amino acids. The CDR3 loop reads CASSEPPLGGWNYEQYF. In DNA, the CDR3 is TGTGCCAGCAGTGAACCACCCTTGGGGGGGTGGAACTACGAGCAGTACTTC.

The gene calls are TRBV27 and TRBJ2-2, with D possibly being TRBD2 (6 bases). V lost 2 bases to trimming and J lost 3 bases, with 10 bases between them. Germline V gene data show CDR1 as MNHEY and CDR2 as SMNVEV (reference sequence). CDR3 length equals 15 residues. CDR3 bases: TGTGCCAGCAGTTTAGGGACTTTATACACCGGGGAGCTGTTTTTT. It is translated as CASSLGTLYTGELFF.

V and J are TRBV29-1 and TRBJ2-7; D remains unclear. V lost 7 bases and J lost 0, with 7 bases in between. The CDR3 has 11 amino acids. From germline, CDR1 is SQVTM and CDR2 ANQGSEA. In DNA, the CDR3 is TGCAGCGCGATCAGCTCCTACGAGCAGTACTTC. Amino acid sequence: CSAISSYEQYF.

The rearrangement uses TRBV20-1 and TRBJ2-7; 7 bases are shared with TRBD1. Trimming removed 6 bases from V and 6 bases from J; junction bases left unmatched: 5. Germline values: CDR1 DFQATT, CDR2 SNEGSKA (reference sequence). The CDR3 has 11 amino acids. Here the CDR3 reads CSARGSVEQYF. In DNA form, the CDR3 reads TGCAGTGCCAGGGGGAGCGTCGAGCAGTACTTC.

The chain has TRBV28 and TRBJ2-7; 14 bases agree with TRBD2. In germline, CDR1 is MDHEN, CDR2 SYDVKM. The CDR3 extends over 16 amino acids. The trim removed 10 bases at V and 2 bases at J, leaving 10 bases unmatched. The CDR3 spells CATKPGTSGSTYEQYF. CDR3 coding DNA: TGTGCCACCAAACCCGGGACTAGCGGGAGCACCTACGAGCAGTACTTC. Drawing the rest from reference TRBV28 and TRBJ2-7, the complete variable domain is DVKVTQSSRYLVKRTGEKVFLECVQDMDHENMFWYRQDPGLGLRLIYFSYDVKMKEKGDIPEGYSVSREKKERFSLILESASTNQTSMYLCATKPGTSGSTYEQYFGPGTRLTVT.

This clone showed up just a few times. The genes are TRBV14 and TRBJ2-7; D gene ambiguous. This CDR3 has 11 amino acids. Per germline, CDR1 SGHDN and CDR2 FVKESK. V dropped 3 bases and J dropped 7 bases, with 7 bases sitting between them. Here the CDR3 reads CASSHLGEQYF. CDR3 coding DNA: TGTGCCAGCAGCCACCTCGGGGAGCAGTACTTC.

The chain recombines TRBV10-3 with TRBJ1-4, with D possibly matching TRBD1 (5 bases). Between the trimmed V and J ends, which lost 2 bases and 3 bases, there was a span of 10 bases. This CDR3 comprises 15 residues. Germline CDR1 and CDR2: ENHRY and SYGVKD. As DNA, the CDR3 is TGTGCCATCAGTGAGACAGGCGGGGCTAATGAAAAACTGTTTTTT. Amino acids: CAISETGGANEKLFF.

The chain uses TRBV4-2 and TRBJ1-5, with D hard to call. Trimming removed 1 base from V and 1 base from J, with 8 bases in between. CDR1 is LGHNA and CDR2 is YNFKEQ in the germline V gene. The CDR3 has 15 amino acids. The CDR3 here is CASSQGALSNQPQHF. The CDR3 nucleotides read TGTGCCAGCAGCCAAGGGGCCCTAAGCAATCAGCCCCAGCATTTT.

The chain carries TRBV5-1 and TRBJ1-3, with 7 nucleotides matching TRBD1. CDR3 size: 17 residues. V dropped 3 bases and J dropped 4; count of bases not matched to a gene: 13. The germline gives CDR1 SGHRS, CDR2 YFSETQ. CDR3 in amino acids: CASSYLLGQEEGNTIYF. The CDR3 bases are TGCGCCAGCAGCTACCTCCTCGGACAGGAGGAGGGAAACACCATATATTTT.

This clone showed up just a few times. The J gene is TRBJ2-2, the V gene TRBV7-8, with D possibly called TRBD1 or TRBD2 (5 bases each). CDR3 length equals 12 residues. CDR1 is SGHVS and CDR2 is FQNEAQ in the germline V gene. The V end lost 10 bases, the J end lost 13 bases, and 19 bases lay between the germline ends. The CDR3 DNA reads as TGTGCCACACTCTCGACGGGACCCCCGCTGTTTTTT. It codes for CATLSTGPPLFF.

A few counts support this clone. The CDR3 loop is CSVVQGSQPQHF. CDR3 bases: TGCAGCGTTGTTCAGGGCAGCCAGCCCCAGCATTTT. The V gene is TRBV29-1, the J gene TRBJ1-5; perhaps TRBD1 as D (5 bases). Germline lookup yields CDR1 SQVTM and CDR2 ANQGSEA. The V end was cut by 4 bases, the J end by 7 bases, with 11 bases between. This CDR3 contains 12 residues.

This clone turned up a few times. This chain joins TRBV6-5 and TRBJ1-1; perhaps TRBD1 as D (5 bases). This CDR3 is built from 16 residues. Germline V lookup: CDR1 MNHEY, CDR2 SVGAGI. V lost 0 bases to trimming and J lost 5 bases, with 16 bases between them. CDR3 nucleotide sequence: TGTGCCAGCAGTTACTCCCCGGTTGGGGGAGGGACTGAAGCTTTCTTT. This translates into CASSYSPVGGGTEAFF.

J is TRBJ2-2 and V is TRBV5-1, with D possibly being TRBD1 (6 bases). Germline CDR1 SGHRS, CDR2 YFSETQ. The CDR3 length is 16 residues. V lost 4 bases and J 0 bases, leaving 13 bases between the germline ends. The CDR3 loop is CASSQTGHPNTGELFF. CDR3 DNA sequence: TGCGCCAGCAGCCAAACGGGACATCCGAACACCGGGGAGCTGTTTTTT.